A selection of T cell receptor beta chains follows, all from one sample in a study of blood T cell repertoires in COVID-19. Measured with immunoSEQ multiplex PCR; TCRdb has only the in-frame clones, and not every one. The sample yields about 240,000 clones, roughly 91% seen once. Sequences were obtained from PBMCs or T cells enriched from blood (not recorded which). Receptors originate from a middle-aged man who had recovered from COVID-19. CDR3s include the opening cysteine and the closing phenylalanine or tryptophan. A D gene is named only where the DNA matches it firmly. Clone size is stated in some rows and not others, as once, few, many or a class when expanded.

j_call | d_call | clone_size | v_call | cdr3_aa | cdr3_nt
TRBJ2-3 | TRBD2 | . | TRBV5-5 | CASSLAGGFSTDTQYF | TGTGCCAGCAGCCTAGCGGGGGGGTTTAGCACAGATACGCAGTATTTT
TRBJ1-6 | . | . | TRBV9 | CASSVFPGDNSPLHF | TGTGCCAGCAGCGTATTCCCCGGGGATAATTCACCCCTCCACTTT
TRBJ2-1 | TRBD1 | . | TRBV27 | CASSRSGTEGDEQFF | TGTGCCAGCAGCCGGTCCGGGACAGAGGGAGATGAGCAGTTCTTC
TRBJ2-7 | . | . | TRBV27 | CASSLSGVGLRGYYEQYF | TGTGCCAGCAGTCTCAGCGGTGTCGGACTGCGGGGATACTACGAGCAGTACTTC
TRBJ1-5 | . | . | TRBV19 | CASTPSWGGAGSNQPQHF | TGTGCCAGTACCCCCTCTTGGGGGGGCGCGGGTAGCAATCAGCCCCAGCATTTT
TRBJ1-1 | . | . | TRBV7-2 | CASSLTRIGVGTEAFF | TGTGCCAGCAGCTTGACAAGGATCGGGGTTGGCACTGAAGCTTTCTTT
TRBJ2-1 | TRBD2 | . | TRBV6-2/TRBV6-3 | CASSYPLGGTSGINEQFF | TGTGCCAGCAGTTACCCTCTAGGGGGGACTAGCGGGATCAATGAGCAGTTCTTC
TRBJ1-6 | . | few | TRBV11-2 | CASRGTGQSSYNSPLHF | TGTGCCAGCAGAGGTACAGGGCAGAGCTCCTATAATTCACCCCTCCACTTT
TRBJ1-6 | . | . | TRBV5-1 | CASSLGGAGFFSPLHF | TGCGCCAGCAGCTTGGGAGGGGCGGGGTTTTTCTCACCCCTCCACTTT
TRBJ2-2 | . | . | TRBV7-3 | CASSYTSRRDTGELFF | TGTGCCAGCAGTTACACTAGCAGAAGGGACACCGGGGAGCTGTTTTTT
TRBJ1-3 | . | . | TRBV19 | CASMKSILRGSGNTIYF | TGTGCCAGTATGAAGTCAATCCTTAGGGGCTCTGGAAACACCATATATTTT
TRBJ2-2 | TRBD2 | . | TRBV20-1 | CSASPGLANTGELFF | TGCAGTGCTAGTCCGGGACTAGCTAACACCGGGGAGCTGTTTTTT
TRBJ2-5 | . | . | TRBV5-1 | CASGSTLQETQYF | TGCGCCAGTGGCTCCACCCTCCAAGAGACCCAGTACTTC
TRBJ2-1 | TRBD1 | . | TRBV5-1 | CASSLTWTGSFDEQFF | TGCGCCAGCAGCTTAACCTGGACAGGGTCTTTTGATGAGCAGTTCTTC
TRBJ1-5 | TRBD1 | . | TRBV4-3 | CASSRDRYSNQPQHF | TGCGCCAGCAGCCGGGACAGATATAGCAATCAGCCCCAGCATTTT
TRBJ2-5 | TRBD2 | . | TRBV3-1/TRBV3-2 | CASSHWALAGSRETQYF | TGTGCCAGCAGCCATTGGGCACTAGCGGGGAGTAGGGAGACCCAGTACTTC
TRBJ2-1 | . | . | TRBV19 | CASTATSSSDNEQFF | TGTGCCAGTACCGCCACTAGCAGTTCGGACAATGAGCAGTTCTTC
TRBJ1-1 | . | . | TRBV7-2 | CASSLGLYRSNTEAFF | TGTGCCAGCAGCTTAGGACTGTATAGGTCGAACACTGAAGCTTTCTTT
TRBJ2-6 | . | . | TRBV18 | CASSDSSGANVLTF | TGTGCCAGCTCGGACAGCTCTGGGGCCAACGTCCTGACTTTC
TRBJ2-5 | TRBD1 | . | TRBV13 | CASSPTGGTKTQYF | TGTGCCAGCAGCCCGACAGGGGGCACGAAGACCCAGTACTTC